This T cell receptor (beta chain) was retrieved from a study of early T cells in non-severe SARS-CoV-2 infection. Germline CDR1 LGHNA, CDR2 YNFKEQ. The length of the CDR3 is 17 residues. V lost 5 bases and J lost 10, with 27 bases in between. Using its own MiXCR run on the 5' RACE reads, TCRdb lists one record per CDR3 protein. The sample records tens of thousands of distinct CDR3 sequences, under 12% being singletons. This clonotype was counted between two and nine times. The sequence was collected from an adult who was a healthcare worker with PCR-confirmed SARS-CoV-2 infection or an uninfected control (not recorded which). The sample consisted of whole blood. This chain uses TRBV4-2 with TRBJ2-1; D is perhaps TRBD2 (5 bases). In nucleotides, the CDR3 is TGTGCCAGCAGCTATCAAACTAGAGGGTACTCCTCTTCCGAGCAGTTCTTC. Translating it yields CASSYQTRGYSSSEQFF.